The entry that follows covers one T cell receptor (beta chain) sequence. This entry is derived from a study of blood T cell repertoires in COVID-19. Study summary: COVID-19 samples from acute and convalescent phases originated in the United States, Italy and Spain. Sources were T cells, B-cell-depleted T cells, or PBMCs; the material itself was cDNA or gDNA.

In the authors' methods: By means of reference gene primer amplification, nucleated cell counts were estimated. Repertoires were generated with immunoSEQ multiplex PCR, while TCRdb's copy carries only in-frame clones and drops some. V and J calls and clone size are given by that table; D and trimming were obtained from the DNA. The sample lists tens of thousands of clones, 89% seen once, with 1.6% in the top ten. The CDR3 extends over 20 amino acids. Looked up from germline, CDR1 is LGHDT and CDR2 is YNNKEL (reference sequence). Trimming removed 3 bases from V and 1 base from J; junction bases left unmatched: 12.

Sequenced input: peripheral blood. This chain links TRBV3-1 (or the pseudogene TRBV3-2) with TRBJ2-1, with TRBD2 matching over 13 bases. The sequence was collected from a man aged 55 to 70 with acute or convalescent COVID-19. Written as DNA, the CDR3 is TGTGCCAGCAGCCACACGGCGGGACTAGCGGGACCCTTATCCTACAATGAGCAGTTCTTC. Translated, it gives CASSHTAGLAGPLSYNEQFF.